This entry describes one T cell receptor beta chain. Its antigen is unidentified. This sample was included in a study of human T cells and chemical hapten exposure. Notes on the study in general: With regard to DPC sensitization, TCRs above 1 in 1000 frequency did not change.

Per the authors' pipeline: Per sample, the median was roughly 96,000 TCRs, with values from around 25,000 to 690,000. TCRdb called the RACE reads again in MiXCR, with one record for every CDR3 protein. Here the V and J calls rest on TCRdb's processing, not on the authors' analysis. Among around 380,000 distinct CDR3 sequences listed, about 4.4% were seen once. Time point noted: patch test 1, 2 weeks after DPC sensitization. Treatment: therapeutic diphenylcyclopropenone sensitization with weekly scalp DPC. CDR3 length equals 16 residues. Looked up from germline, CDR1 is MNHEY and CDR2 is SVGEGT. V was shortened by 4 bases and J by 1 base, with 17 bases between the two germline ends.

Source: whole blood, taken in connection with sensitization to the hapten diphenylcyclopropenone (DPC). The receptor's source is a woman aged 45-65 years with alopecia areata. Some clones in this sample may be carry-over from other donors' samples. The chain links TRBV6-2 or TRBV6-3 to TRBJ2-7, with D possibly being TRBD1 or TRBD2 (6 bases each). The CDR3 bases are TGTGCCAGCAGTTCCCAAAGGGGGAGGTTGTCCTACGAGCAGTACTTC. As protein: CASSSQRGRLSYEQYF.